The 13 T cell receptor beta chains reported below all come from one sample, sequenced in a study of T cell responses to AZD1222 COVID-19 vaccine. Sequenced by immunoSEQ multiplex PCR; TCRdb stores in-frame clones only, minus some. Of over 150,000 clones in the sample, roughly 90% were seen once. Here the sequenced sample was peripheral blood, taken on day 0 of AZD1222 vaccination. The source is an adult in good health.

This clone has only one observation. This sequence joins TRBV12-3 or TRBV12-4 and TRBJ2-7; D not resolved. V dropped 5 bases and J dropped 0 bases, with 2 bases sitting between them. The CDR3 is made up of 11 amino acids. This CDR3 reads CASSNSYEQYF. The CDR3, as DNA: TGTGCCAGCAGTAACTCCTACGAGCAGTACTTC.

This sequence joins TRBV2 and TRBJ1-1; D is uncertain. The CDR3 has 13 amino acids. With 6 bases removed from V and 1 base from J, the gap between germline ends came to 9 bases. Per the germline V gene, CDR1 is SNHLY and CDR2 is FYNNEI. CDR3 sequence reads: CASRYVQNTEAFF. The CDR3 DNA follows: TGTGCCAGCAGGTATGTCCAGAACACTGAAGCTTTCTTT.

V gene TRBV7-7 combines with J gene TRBJ2-5; D perhaps matches TRBD2 (6 bases). The V and J ends lost 6 bases and 7 bases respectively, with 15 bases between them. The germline gives CDR1 SSHAT, CDR2 FNYEAQ (reference sequence). This CDR3 contains 13 residues. CDR3 nucleotides: TGTGCCAGCAGTTCAACGGTGGGGGGGACCCAGTACTTC. It is translated as CASSSTVGGTQYF.

The chain combines TRBV6-6 with TRBJ1-6; no definite D call. Trimming cost V 2 bases and J 7 bases, with 9 bases left between them. Germline-derived CDR1 and CDR2 are MNHNY and SVGAGI (reference sequence). CDR3 length equals 14 residues. The CDR3 coding sequence is TGTGCCAGCAGTTACGAAACAGCGAATTCACCCCTCCACTTT. Translated: CASSYETANSPLHF.

This clone was detected a few times. This chain joins TRBV12-3 or TRBV12-4 and TRBJ1-4, with D uncertain. The CDR3 is 13 residues long. V was shortened by 1 base and J by 6 bases, with 6 bases between the two germline ends. The CDR3 is CASSLGSDEKLFF. CDR3 DNA: TGTGCCAGCAGTTTAGGGTCCGATGAAAAACTGTTTTTT.

The chain uses TRBV19 and TRBJ2-7, with D possibly being TRBD1 (5 bases). Germline CDR1 reads LNHDA; CDR2 reads SQIVND (reference sequence). The CDR3 has 12 amino acids. Trimming pared 6 bases from V and 3 bases from J, leaving 9 bases between. The CDR3 DNA sequence: TGTGCCAGTAGCCAGGACATCTACGAGCAGTACTTC. This codes for CASSQDIYEQYF.

The rearrangement links TRBV18 to TRBJ1-2; 8 bases agree with TRBD1. This CDR3 is 13 amino acids long. The germline CDR1 and CDR2 sequences are KGHSH and LQKENI. J gave up 8 bases and V 3 bases, and 5 bases lay outside the gene matches. The CDR3 nucleotides read TGTGCCAGCTCACCGGACAGGGTGCAAGGCTACACCTTC. Translation: CASSPDRVQGYTF.

V gene TRBV19 combines with J gene TRBJ1-2, with a possible D match to TRBD1 (5 bases). Germline V gives CDR1 LNHDA, CDR2 SQIVND (reference sequence). The length of the CDR3 is 13 residues. V was clipped by 9 bases and J by 8 bases, with 19 bases between them. The CDR3 coding sequence is TGTGCCAGCGGCTCAGGGTTCTTTTGGGGCTACACCTTC. Amino acid sequence: CASGSGFFWGYTF.

This clone is medium-sized. The sample contains more than one DNA sequence encoding this CDR3. The chain combines TRBV5-1 with TRBJ1-5; D remains unclear. The CDR3 is 15 amino acids. Germline CDR1 and CDR2: SGHRS and YFSETQ. The V end was cut by 0 bases, the J end by 2 bases, with 9 bases between. In nucleotides, the CDR3 is TGCGCCAGCAGCTTGGTTCCAGGCGGCAATCAGCCCCAGCATTTT. It is translated as CASSLVPGGNQPQHF.

This chain connects TRBV2 to TRBJ2-7, with D maybe TRBD1 (6 bases). CDR3 length equals 13 residues. Germline CDR1 SNHLY, CDR2 FYNNEI. V was pared by 4 bases and J by 6 bases, with 13 bases between. As DNA, the CDR3 is TGTGCCAGCAGTGGGACAGCGGTGGGCGAGCAGTACTTC. The encoded protein is CASSGTAVGEQYF.

The chain links TRBV6-5 to TRBJ1-1, with 7 bases identical to TRBD1. Trimming cost V 5 bases and J 1 base; bases outside gene matches: 1. This CDR3 comprises 13 residues. From germline, CDR1 is MNHEY and CDR2 SVGAGI. The DNA for the CDR3 is TGTGCCAGCAGTCACAGGGGGAACACTGAAGCTTTCTTT. Translating it yields CASSHRGNTEAFF.

The chain uses TRBV5-1 and TRBJ1-1; possibly TRBD1 for D (6 bases). The germline CDR1 and CDR2 sequences are SGHRS and YFSETQ. The CDR3 has 16 residues. Trimming pared 0 bases from V and 4 bases from J, leaving 16 bases between. The CDR3 here is CASSLAPGVAGTEAFF. CDR3 nucleotides: TGCGCCAGCAGCTTGGCGCCAGGGGTCGCAGGCACTGAAGCTTTCTTT. The full variable domain, with the rest looked up from reference TRBV5-1 and TRBJ1-1, is KAGVTQTPRYLIKTRGQQVTLSCSPISGHRSVSWYQQTPGQGLQFLFEYFSETQRNKGNFPGRFSGRQFSNSRSEMNVSTLELGDSALYLCASSLAPGVAGTEAFFGQGTRLTVV.

The chain recombines TRBV5-5 with TRBJ1-4, with D unclear. V shed 0 bases and J shed 0 bases, with 3 bases lying between them. The CDR3 length is 14 residues. From germline, CDR1 is SGHKS and CDR2 YYEKEE (reference sequence). CDR3 sequence: CASSLGATNEKLFF. The DNA for the CDR3 is TGTGCCAGCAGCTTGGGTGCAACTAATGAAAAACTGTTTTTT.